Below are 3 T cell receptor beta chains sequenced from a single sample in a study of regulatory T cells in long-lasting Graves disease. Combining iRepertoire HTBI primers with Arm-PCR of CDR3 regions, the authors built TCR beta libraries. TCRdb passed the multiplex PCR reads through MiXCR, listing each CDR3 protein once. The table lists about 450,000 distinct CDR3 sequences, 23% of them singletons, with about a quarter in the top ten. Time point noted: persistent/refractory GD, antithyroid drugs over 5 years with positive TRAb. From RNA extracted from PBMCs, the TCR library was made. The sample consisted of peripheral blood mononuclear cells (PBMCs), taken when the disease was refractory, from a patient treated with antithyroid drugs. The source is a female donor with Graves disease.

This clonotype was found a few times. V and J are TRBV5-6 and TRBJ1-2; D is unclear. The germline V gene encodes CDR1 SGHDT and CDR2 YYEEEE. The CDR3 is 14 residues long. The V and J ends lost 3 bases and 4 bases respectively, with 13 bases between them. The CDR3 reads CASSSTRRTYGYTF. The CDR3, as DNA: TGTGCCAGCAGCTCGACCCGGCGAACCTATGGCTACACCTTC.

CDR3 in DNA: TGTGCCAGCAATCTTCCCGGGTCTAGCTACGAGCAGTACTTC. Its translation is CASNLPGSSYEQYF. The V and J genes are TRBV28 and TRBJ2-7; unclear D gene. V was trimmed by 7 bases and J by 3 bases, leaving 16 bases between them. Germline V CDR1 and CDR2: MDHEN, SYDVKM. CDR3 size: 14 residues.

This chain links TRBV6-1 with TRBJ2-7, with D uncertain. Trimming cost V 6 bases and J 6 bases, with 12 bases left between them. The CDR3 has 12 amino acids. Per the germline V gene, CDR1 is MNHNS and CDR2 is SASEGT. CDR3 DNA: TGTGCCAGCAGGACCGGTGGGTCCGAGCAGTACTTC. Its translation: CASRTGGSEQYF.